This T cell receptor beta chain was identified during a study of blood T cell repertoires in COVID-19. Overall study: Acute and convalescent COVID-19 specimens originated in the United States, Italy and Spain.

Original processing notes: The assay estimated nucleated cells by amplifying reference gene primers. The assay was immunoSEQ multiplex PCR, and TCRdb's table has in-frame clones only and misses some. Clone size and the V and J calls come from that table; the DNA yielded D and trimming. This sample carries some 240,000 clones, about 80% of them seen once, and the ten largest clones take roughly 3.2%. Across about two dozen US areas, participants ranged in age from about 18 to 90 years. Two negative PCRs, clearance, or symptom resolution were required of recovered Cohort 3 donors. This CDR3 is built from 18 residues. Germline assignment: CDR1 PRHDT and CDR2 FYEKMQ (reference sequence). Trimming at V came to 4 bases and at J to 0 bases, leaving 9 bases not matched to a gene.

This sequence originates from a man in his forties or fifties who had recovered from COVID-19. The sequencing input was PBMCs or T cells enriched from blood (not recorded which). The chain uses TRBV13 and TRBJ2-6; 7 bases line up with TRBD2. The CDR3 DNA is TGTGCCAGCAGCTCGACGGCTAGCGGTGCCTCTGGGGCCAACGTCCTGACTTTC. This gives the protein CASSSTASGASGANVLTF. The whole variable domain, remainder taken from reference TRBV13 and TRBJ2-6, is AAGVIQSPRHLIKEKRETATLKCYPIPRHDTVYWYQQGPGQDPQFLISFYEKMQSDKGSIPDRFSAQQFSDYHSELNMSSLELGDSALYFCASSSTASGASGANVLTFGAGSRLTVL.